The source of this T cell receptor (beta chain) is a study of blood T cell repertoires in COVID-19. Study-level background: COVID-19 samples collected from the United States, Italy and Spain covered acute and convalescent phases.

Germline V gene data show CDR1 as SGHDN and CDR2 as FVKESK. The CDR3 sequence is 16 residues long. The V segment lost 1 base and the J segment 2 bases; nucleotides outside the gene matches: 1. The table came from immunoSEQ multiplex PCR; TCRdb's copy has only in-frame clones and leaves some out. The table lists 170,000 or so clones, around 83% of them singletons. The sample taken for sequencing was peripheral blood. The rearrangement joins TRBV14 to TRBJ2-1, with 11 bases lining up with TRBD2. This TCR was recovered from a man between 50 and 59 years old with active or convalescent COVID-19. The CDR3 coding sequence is TGTGCCAGCAGCCAAGTGGGACTAGCGGCCTACAATGAGCAGTTCTTC. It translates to CASSQVGLAAYNEQFF.